This TCR beta chain was captured by sequencing in a study of OX40 agonist ivuxolimab in advanced cancers. Study background: An agonistic anti-OX40 (CD134) antibody, ivuxolimab, was used to treat the patients.

Worth noting for this clone: Its antigen is not known.

Findings of the study overall: Patients with a partial response at 0.1-3.0 mg/kg had among the lowest clonal expansion.

Sequencing was performed with immunoSEQ multiplex PCR; in TCRdb, only in-frame clones are kept and a portion is missing. Of fewer than 35,000 clones in the sample, roughly 79% are singletons; the top ten hold roughly a fifth. The germline V and J ends were trimmed by 5 bases and 4 bases, with 12 bases remaining between them. The CDR3 is 14 residues long. CDR1 is MNHNS, CDR2 SASEGT, per germline. This TCR was recovered from an adult with an advanced solid tumor such as melanoma, head and neck, liver or kidney cancer. This sequence joins TRBV6-1 and TRBJ1-5; maybe TRBD1 (5 bases). The material was CD4+ or CD8+ T cells sorted from blood, obtained in a trial of the OX40 agonist ivuxolimab. The CDR3 sequence: CASSLNGGNQPQHF. Here the CDR3 DNA reads TGTGCCAGCAGTCTAAACGGGGGTAATCAGCCCCAGCATTTT.